The sequence of this T cell receptor beta chain was determined in a study of T cells after somatic rescue of genetic block. The protocol was immunoSEQ multiplex PCR, while the TCRdb copy is restricted to in-frame clones and leaves out a portion. This table has about 52,000 clones, approximately 96% appearing once. The V gene's germline CDR1 is SNHLY and CDR2 FYNNEI. The CDR3 has 15 residues. After removal of 7 bases from V and 7 bases from J, the junction contained 10 bases not matched to a gene. V gene TRBV2 combines with J gene TRBJ2-1; 10 nucleotides align to TRBD2. Sequencing was carried out using peripheral blood mononuclear cells (PBMCs). The source of this sequence is a child less than two years old. In nucleotides, the CDR3 is TGTGCCAGCACCTCCCTAGCGGGAGTTGGGAATGAGCAGTTCTTC. It is translated as CASTSLAGVGNEQFF.